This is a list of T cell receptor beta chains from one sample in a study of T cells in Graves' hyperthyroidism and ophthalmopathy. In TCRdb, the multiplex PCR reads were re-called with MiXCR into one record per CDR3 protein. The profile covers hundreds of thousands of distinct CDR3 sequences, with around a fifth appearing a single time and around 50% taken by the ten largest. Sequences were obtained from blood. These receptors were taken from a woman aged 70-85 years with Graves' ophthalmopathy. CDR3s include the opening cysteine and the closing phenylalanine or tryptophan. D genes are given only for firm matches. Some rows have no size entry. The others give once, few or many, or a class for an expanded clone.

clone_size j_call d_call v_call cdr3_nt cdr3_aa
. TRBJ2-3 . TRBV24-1 TGTGCCACCAGTGATAGAGGGAGAGGCACAGATACGCAGTATTTT CATSDRGRGTDTQYF
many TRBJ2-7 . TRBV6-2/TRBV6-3 TGTGCCAGCAGTTGGGCTTCAGTTCCCTACGAGCAGTACTTC CASSWASVPYEQYF
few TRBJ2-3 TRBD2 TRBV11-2 TGTGCCAGCGGCCGGGGGGGGAGTAGCACAGATACGCAGTATTTT CASGRGGSSTDTQYF
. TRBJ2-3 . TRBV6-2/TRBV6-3 TGTGCCGGCAGTAGTATAGGAAGAGATGGCACAGATACGCAGTATTTT CAGSSIGRDGTDTQYF
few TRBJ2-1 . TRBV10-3 TGTGCCATCAGGAAGGACAGTTACAATGAGCAGTTCTTC CAIRKDSYNEQFF
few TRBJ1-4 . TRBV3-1 TGTGCCAGCAGCCAAGAGACCGAAAAACTGTTTTTT CASSQETEKLFF
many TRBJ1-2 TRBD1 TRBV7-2 TGTGCCAGCAGCGGGGGACAGGGGGTTTCTGGCTACACCTTC CASSGGQGVSGYTF
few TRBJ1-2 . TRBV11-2 TGTGCCAGCAGCTTAGAGGGACATAGTAACTATGGCTACACCTTC CASSLEGHSNYGYTF
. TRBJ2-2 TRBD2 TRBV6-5 TGTGCCAGCAGTTACGTGGGGGGGGGCACCGGGGAGCTGTTTTTT CASSYVGGGTGELFF
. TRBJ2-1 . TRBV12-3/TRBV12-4 TGTGCCAGCAGGCTTCTACTTGACAATGAGCAGTTCTTC CASRLLLDNEQFF
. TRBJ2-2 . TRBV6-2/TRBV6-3 TGTGCCAGCAGTTACAGGGGCCCCGGCACCGGGGAGCTGTTTTTT CASSYRGPGTGELFF
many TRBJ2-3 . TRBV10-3 TGTGCCATCAGTGAGGAGGCGGGTGCGGGGGATACGCAGTATTTT CAISEEAGAGDTQYF
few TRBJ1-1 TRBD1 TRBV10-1 TGCGCCAGCAGTTTTACAGGGGCTGAAGCTTTCTTT CASSFTGAEAFF
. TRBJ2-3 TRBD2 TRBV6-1 TGTGCCAGCATCCCCCCCGGGGGGGCAGATACGCAGTATTTT CASIPPGGADTQYF
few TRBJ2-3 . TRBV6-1 TGTGCCAGCGCCGGGACCTACACAGATACGCAGTATTTT CASAGTYTDTQYF
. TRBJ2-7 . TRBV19 TGTGCCAGTAGTCCCCGTTGGAGCTCAAGTTCCTACGAGCAGTACTTC CASSPRWSSSSYEQYF
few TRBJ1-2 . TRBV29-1 TGCAGCGTTGATAGCACGGAACTCTATGGCTACACCTTC CSVDSTELYGYTF
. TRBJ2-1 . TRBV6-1 TGTGCCAGCAGCATACAGGGACCCAATGAGCAGTTCTTC CASSIQGPNEQFF
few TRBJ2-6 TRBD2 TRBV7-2 TGTGCCAGCAGTCCAACTAGCGGGAGCTCGGGGGCCAACGTCCTGACTTTC CASSPTSGSSGANVLTF
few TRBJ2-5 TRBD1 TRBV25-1 TGTGCCAGCAGAGGGATGACAGGGACAGAGACCCAGTACTTC CASRGMTGTETQYF
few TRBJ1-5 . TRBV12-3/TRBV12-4 TGTGCCAGCAGTTTAGCGGCTTGGCCCCAGCATTTT CASSLAAWPQHF
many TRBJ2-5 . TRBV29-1 TGCAGCGTTGAAGATCGGTTAGAACAAGAGACCCAGTACTTC CSVEDRLEQETQYF
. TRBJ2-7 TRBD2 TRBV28 TGTGCCAGCAGTTTTGGACTAGCGGGAGACGAGCAGTACTTC CASSFGLAGDEQYF
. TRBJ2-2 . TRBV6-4 TGTGCCAGCAGTGACTCCAGCTACGGGGAGCTGTTTTTT CASSDSSYGELFF
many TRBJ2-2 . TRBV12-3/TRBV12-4 TGTGCCAGCAGTTCGTGGGCCGGGGAGCTGTTTTTT CASSSWAGELFF
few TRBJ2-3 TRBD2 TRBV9 TGTGCCAGCAGCGTCATATCTAGCGGTAGCACAGATACGCAGTATTTT CASSVISSGSTDTQYF
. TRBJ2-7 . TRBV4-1 TGCGCCAGCAGCCAAGAGCCCGGTTCTTGGGACGAGCAGTACTTC CASSQEPGSWDEQYF
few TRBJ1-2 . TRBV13 TGTGCCAGCAGCGAGGCGGGGGCAGGCTACACCTTC CASSEAGAGYTF
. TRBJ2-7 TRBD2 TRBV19 TGTGCCAGTAGTATTGGGACTAGCGGCGAGCAGTACTTC CASSIGTSGEQYF
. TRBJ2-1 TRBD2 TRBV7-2 TGTGCCAGCAGCTTAGCCAGCGGGAGTGGCAATGAGCAGTTCTTC CASSLASGSGNEQFF
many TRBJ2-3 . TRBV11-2 TGTGCCAGCAGCTCGACGGGAGCGTCAGATACGCAGTATTTT CASSSTGASDTQYF
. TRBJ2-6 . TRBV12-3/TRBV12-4 TGTGCCAGCAGTTTAAGGGCAGGGCTAGGTGGGGCCAACGTCCTGACTTTC CASSLRAGLGGANVLTF
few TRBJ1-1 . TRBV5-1 TGCGCCAGCAGCTTGGAGGCCAGGGTGAACACTGAAGCTTTCTTT CASSLEARVNTEAFF
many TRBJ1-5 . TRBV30 TGTGCCTGGAGTGTAGGGGAGGGTCAGCCCCAGCATTTT CAWSVGEGQPQHF
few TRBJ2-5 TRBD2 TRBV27 TGTGCCAGCAGTTTATCGTGGGCGGGAGAGGAGACCCAGTACTTC CASSLSWAGEETQYF
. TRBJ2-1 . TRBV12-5 TGTGCTAGTACTCTTATGAGCGATGAGCAGTTCTTC CASTLMSDEQFF
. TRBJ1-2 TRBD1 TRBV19 TGTGCCAGTAGTACCCCGGGACAGACAAACTATGGCTACACCTTC CASSTPGQTNYGYTF
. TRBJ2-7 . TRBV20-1 TGCAGTGCTAGAGAGACAGGACTTTTCTACGAGCAGTACTTC CSARETGLFYEQYF
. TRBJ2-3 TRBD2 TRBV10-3 TGTGCCACCAACCCCAGACTAGCGGGAGGCTCAGATACGCAGTATTTT CATNPRLAGGSDTQYF
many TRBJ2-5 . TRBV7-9 TGTGCCAGCAGCCAACGTAGAGGAGCAACGCAAGAGACCCAGTACTTC CASSQRRGATQETQYF
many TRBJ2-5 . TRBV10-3 TGTGCCATCAGTGTTGGACTTATCACGGAGACCCAGTACTTC CAISVGLITETQYF
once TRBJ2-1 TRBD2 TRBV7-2 TGTGCCAGCAGCACCCGGACTAGCGCTTACAATGAGCAGTTCTTC CASSTRTSAYNEQFF
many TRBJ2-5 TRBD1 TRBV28 TGTGCCAGCAGTACCTCGGGACAGGGGGCGAAGACCCAGTACTTC CASSTSGQGAKTQYF
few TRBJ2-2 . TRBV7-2 TGTGCCAGCAGCAGGGGCAGCGCGAACACCGGGGAGCTGTTTTTT CASSRGSANTGELFF
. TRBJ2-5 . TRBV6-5 TGTGCCAGCAGTTACTCGGGGGCGGGGGAGACCCAGTACTTC CASSYSGAGETQYF
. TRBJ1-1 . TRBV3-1 TGTGCCAGCCGCCATGGGGAAGAGACTGAAGCTTTCTTT CASRHGEETEAFF
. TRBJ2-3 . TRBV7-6 TGTGCCAGCAGCTTAGCGGGGGGAAAGGGGGATACGCAGTATTTT CASSLAGGKGDTQYF
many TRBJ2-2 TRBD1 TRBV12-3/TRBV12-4 TGTGCCAGCAGTTTTCGACAGGGTCCTGCCGGGGAGCTGTTTTTT CASSFRQGPAGELFF
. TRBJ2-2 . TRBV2 TGTGCCAGCCGTGAAGCGGCCAACACCGGGGAGCTGTTTTTT CASREAANTGELFF
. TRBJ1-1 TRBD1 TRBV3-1 TGTGCCAGCAGCCAGTTCACTACAGGGGAGGGAACTTTCTTT CASSQFTTGEGTFF
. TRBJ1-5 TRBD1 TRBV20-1 TGCAGTGCTAGCCCGACAGGGCGTCAGCCCCAGCATTTT CSASPTGRQPQHF